This T cell receptor (beta chain) was identified in a study of blood T cell repertoires in COVID-19. Study details: Acute-phase and convalescent COVID-19 samples originated in the United States, Italy and Spain. PBMCs, B-cell-depleted T cells, or T cells were the source of the cDNA or gDNA that made up the material.

The repertoire was sequenced with immunoSEQ multiplex PCR; TCRdb's copy has only in-frame clones and lacks some. The sample has 250,000 to 300,000 clones, about nine tenths seen once. Trimming took off 4 bases at V and 8 bases at J, with 21 bases between the two ends. CDR1 is SGHDN, CDR2 FVKESK, per germline. The CDR3 is 16 amino acids. The material sequenced was peripheral blood. This chain joins TRBV14 and TRBJ2-1; D may be TRBD2 (6 bases). The receptor was derived from a woman in her fifties or sixties with acute or convalescent COVID-19. CDR3: CASSPGRDHSGDEQFF. CDR3 in DNA: TGTGCCAGCAGCCCGGGGCGGGACCATAGCGGCGATGAGCAGTTCTTC.